This TCR beta chain was obtained from a study of PD-1 blockade in mismatch repair-deficient tumors. The CDR3 sequence is 12 residues long. V dropped 6 bases and J dropped 0 bases, with 9 bases sitting between them. Germline values: CDR1 GTSNPN, CDR2 SVGIG (reference sequence). The assay was immunoSEQ multiplex PCR, and TCRdb's table has in-frame clones only and misses some. The sample contains 120,000 or so clones, 86% of which appear only once. With respect to this clone: What it binds is unknown.

TCR sequencing covered a few patients who responded to pembrolizumab. Study-level findings and limits: After pembrolizumab, tumor-resident clones rose rapidly, then generally contracted before radiologic responses.

The rearrangement uses TRBV30 and TRBJ2-7; D is unclear. This TCR derives from an adult with mismatch repair-deficient cancer. The material was peripheral blood, obtained 44 weeks after starting pembrolizumab. CDR3 nucleotides: TGTGCCTGCGTGATTCTCTCCTACGAGCAGTACTTC. Translation: CACVILSYEQYF.